These 23 T cell receptor beta chains were all obtained from the same sample, sequenced in a study of human T cells and chemical hapten exposure. TCRdb passed the RACE reads through MiXCR, listing each CDR3 protein once. The sample consists of roughly 200,000 distinct CDR3 sequences, about 25% of them appearing once. The sample's time point: patch test 3, about 24 weeks after DPC sensitization. Treatment given: therapeutic diphenylcyclopropenone sensitization with weekly scalp DPC. The sequencing here drew on whole blood, taken in connection with sensitization to the hapten diphenylcyclopropenone (DPC). The source is a woman aged 40-49 years with alopecia areata. Some clones in this sample may be carry-over from other donors' samples.

The chain recombines TRBV7-2 with TRBJ2-1; D might be TRBD1 (5 bases). Deletions cut 0 bases from V and 2 bases from J, with 8 bases between. CDR3 length: 15 amino acids. Germline CDR1 is SGHTA and CDR2 is FQGNSA. The CDR3 region is CASSLAGHTYNEQFF. The CDR3 nucleotides read TGTGCCAGCAGCTTAGCAGGACATACCTACAATGAGCAGTTCTTC. The whole variable domain, filled in from reference TRBV7-2 and TRBJ2-1, reads GAGVSQSPSNKVTEKGKDVELRCDPISGHTALYWYRQSLGQGLEFLIYFQGNSAPDKSGLPSDRFSAERTGGSVSTLTIQRTQQEDSAVYLCASSLAGHTYNEQFFGPGTRLTVL.

This clonotype has more than one count but fewer than ten. The rearrangement uses TRBV6-5 and TRBJ1-6; no firm D call. CDR1 MNHEY and CDR2 SVGAGI come from the germline V gene. V gave up 2 bases and J gave up 0 bases, with 11 bases separating them. The CDR3 is 17 amino acids. CDR3 DNA: TGTGCCAGCAGTTACCACGTGGGGAGCTCCTATAATTCACCCCTCCACTTT. Its translation is CASSYHVGSSYNSPLHF.

The chain carries TRBV9 and TRBJ2-7, with TRBD1 matching 9 bases. Trimming took 0 bases from V and 6 from J; bases not matched to a gene: 7. This CDR3 is built from 15 residues. Germline V lookup: CDR1 SGDLS, CDR2 YYNGEE. CDR3 bases: TGTGCCAGCAGCGTAGGGGGACAGGGCGCAATCGAGCAGTACTTC. Translating gives CASSVGGQGAIEQYF.

The rearrangement joins TRBV28 to TRBJ1-5; D call uncertain. This CDR3 has 16 amino acids. Trimming took off 6 bases at V and 0 bases at J, with 15 bases between the two ends. CDR1 and CDR2 from the germline V gene are MDHEN and SYDVKM. CDR3 in DNA: TGTGCCAGCAGCTACTTAGGGCCCTATAGCAATCAGCCCCAGCATTTT. Translating it yields CASSYLGPYSNQPQHF. Filled out from reference TRBV28 and TRBJ1-5, the complete variable domain reads DVKVTQSSRYLVKRTGEKVFLECVQDMDHENMFWYRQDPGLGLRLIYFSYDVKMKEKGDIPEGYSVSREKKERFSLILESASTNQTSMYLCASSYLGPYSNQPQHFGDGTRLSIL.

This clonotype has more than one count but fewer than ten. The chain employs TRBV6-5 and TRBJ2-3; 9 bases agree with TRBD1. With 5 bases clipped from V and 0 bases from J, the junction kept 6 bases outside the gene matches. Per germline, CDR1 MNHEY and CDR2 SVGAGI. The CDR3 runs to 16 residues. This chain's CDR3 is CASSRQQGASTDTQYF. The CDR3 DNA reads TGTGCCAGCAGTCGCCAACAGGGGGCCAGCACAGATACGCAGTATTTT.

As for this clonotype: A read error may account for a junction end that differs from germline. V usage is TRBV7-2 and J usage is TRBJ1-3; D not resolved. There are 10 residues in the CDR3. Germline V lookup: CDR1 SGHTA, CDR2 FQGNSA. The CDR3 sequence: CASSFDVLHF. The CDR3 coding sequence is TGTGCCAGCAGCTTTGACGTTCTGCATTTT.

The sample holds a few counts of this clonotype. The chain employs TRBV3-1 and TRBJ2-3, with TRBD2 matching 8 bases. This CDR3 is built from 17 residues. The V gene's germline CDR1 is LGHDT and CDR2 YNNKEL (reference sequence). V lost 0 bases, J lost 3 bases, and 8 bases stayed unmatched. CDR3 loop: CASSQERSGSSTDTQYF. The CDR3 nucleotides are TGTGCCAGCAGCCAAGAAAGGAGCGGGAGTAGTACAGATACGCAGTATTTT.

J is TRBJ1-5 and V is TRBV7-8, with D possibly TRBD1 on 6 matching bases. V shed 1 base and J shed 3 bases, with 13 bases lying between them. Per germline, CDR1 SGHVS and CDR2 FQNEAQ. This CDR3 comprises 16 residues. CDR3 sequence reads: CASSLGAEGVNQPQHF. The CDR3 DNA reads TGTGCCAGCAGCTTAGGAGCAGAGGGGGTCAATCAGCCCCAGCATTTT.

The rearrangement joins TRBV9 to TRBJ2-3; 12 nucleotides line up with TRBD2. The junction had 6 bases not matched to a gene; V was cut back by 4 bases and J by 6 bases. The germline V gene has CDR1 SGDLS and CDR2 YYNGEE. The CDR3 extends over 15 amino acids. CDR3 in amino acids: CASSFRLAGVDTQYF. CDR3 sequence (DNA): TGTGCCAGCAGCTTCAGACTAGCGGGAGTGGATACGCAGTATTTT.

This clonotype appeared many times. The genes are TRBV7-2 and TRBJ2-7; D assignment may be TRBD1 or TRBD2 (5 bases each). With 4 bases removed from V and 1 base from J, the gap between germline ends came to 14 bases. The length of the CDR3 is 15 residues. Germline values: CDR1 SGHTA, CDR2 FQGNSA. The CDR3 is CASSSRGARSYEQYF. The CDR3 DNA is TGTGCCAGCAGCTCGAGAGGGGCCAGGTCCTACGAGCAGTACTTC. Full variable domain (remainder filled in from reference TRBV7-2 and TRBJ2-7): GAGVSQSPSNKVTEKGKDVELRCDPISGHTALYWYRQSLGQGLEFLIYFQGNSAPDKSGLPSDRFSAERTGGSVSTLTIQRTQQEDSAVYLCASSSRGARSYEQYFGPGTRLTVT.

The V call is TRBV20-1, the J call TRBJ2-3, with TRBD2 identical over 13 bases. CDR1 is DFQATT, CDR2 SNEGSKA, per germline (reference sequence). V shed 3 bases and J 5 bases; nucleotides not matched to a gene: 8. CDR3 length: 16 residues. This CDR3 reads CSASPGLAGARDTQYF. CDR3 nucleotide sequence: TGCAGTGCTAGCCCCGGACTAGCGGGAGCAAGAGATACGCAGTATTTT.

This clonotype was detected a few times. The chain is built from TRBV28 and TRBJ1-4; no reliable D call. CDR1 is MDHEN, CDR2 SYDVKM, per germline. The CDR3 covers 14 residues. V lost 3 bases and J 4 bases, leaving 9 bases between the germline ends. This CDR3 reads CASSFDTRNEKLFF. CDR3 nucleotides: TGTGCCAGCAGTTTCGACACCCGTAATGAAAAACTGTTTTTT.

This clonotype came up a few times. V gene TRBV11-2 combines with J gene TRBJ2-3; D possibly corresponds to TRBD1 (5 bases). This CDR3 contains 13 residues. Trimming cost V 4 bases and J 4 bases, with 9 bases left between them. The V gene's germline CDR1 is SGHAT and CDR2 FQNNGV. The CDR3 DNA is TGTGCCAGCAGCTGGACACCCGCAGATACGCAGTATTTT. This codes for CASSWTPADTQYF.

This clonotype has a handful of counts. CDR3 loop: CSLRGGGNEQFF. The CDR3 bases are TGCAGCCTCAGGGGGGGGGGTAATGAGCAGTTCTTC. The chain links TRBV29-1 to TRBJ2-1; D may match TRBD1 or TRBD2 (7 bases each). The V gene lost 8 bases and the J gene lost 7 bases, with 15 bases spanning the gap. The CDR3 loop spans 12 amino acids. In germline, CDR1 is SQVTM, CDR2 ANQGSEA.

The rearrangement joins TRBV20-1 to TRBJ2-7; TRBD2 agrees at 10 bases. V shed 0 bases and J 5 bases; nucleotides not matched to a gene: 7. The CDR3 has 15 residues. CDR1 is DFQATT and CDR2 is SNEGSKA in the germline V gene (reference sequence). The CDR3 region has the DNA TGCAGTGCTAGAGACCCTCAGCGGGAGGGCCACGAGCAGTACTTC. It codes for CSARDPQREGHEQYF.

This clonotype was seen a handful of times. The chain carries TRBV6-5 and TRBJ2-7, with D possibly matching TRBD2 (5 bases). V was pared by 8 bases and J by 6 bases, with 23 bases between. The germline V gene has CDR1 MNHEY and CDR2 SVGAGI. The length of the CDR3 is 15 residues. The chain's CDR3 is CASGPSYGVVGEQYF. CDR3 nucleotide sequence: TGTGCCAGCGGCCCCTCTTACGGGGTCGTGGGCGAGCAGTACTTC.

The chain employs TRBV20-1 and TRBJ2-1; 10 bases are a match to TRBD2. Unmatched junction bases numbered 5, after V lost 5 bases and J lost 1 base. CDR1 is DFQATT, CDR2 SNEGSKA, per germline (reference sequence). This CDR3 has 15 residues. CDR3 amino acids: CSACLAGDSYNEQFF. CDR3 sequence (DNA): TGCAGTGCTTGTCTAGCGGGAGATTCCTACAATGAGCAGTTCTTC.

The chain recombines TRBV20-1 with TRBJ2-5; TRBD2 matches 10 bases. Germline V CDR1 and CDR2: DFQATT, SNEGSKA (reference sequence). The ends lost 5 bases at V and 5 bases at J; junction bases unmatched: 11. The length of the CDR3 is 15 residues. The CDR3 here is CSAPPAGGLGETQYF. The CDR3, as DNA: TGCAGTGCTCCACCAGCGGGAGGGCTCGGGGAGACCCAGTACTTC.

This clonotype was detected only a few times. This sequence joins TRBV4-1 and TRBJ1-1; D unresolved. The V gene's germline CDR1 is MGHRA and CDR2 YSYEKL. The CDR3 consists of 11 residues. The V gene lost 4 bases and the J gene lost 5 bases, with 5 bases spanning the gap. The CDR3 DNA is TGCGCCAGCAGCCTCGCAACTGAAGCTTTCTTT. It is translated as CASSLATEAFF.

The rearrangement uses TRBV6-1 and TRBJ1-6; TRBD1 aligns across 7 bases. V lost 5 bases and J lost 7; bases outside the gene matches: 8. Germline loops: CDR1 MNHNS, CDR2 SASEGT. There are 15 residues in the CDR3. The CDR3 sequence is CASSSRDSKNSPLHF. CDR3 sequence (DNA): TGTGCCAGCAGTAGCCGGGACAGCAAAAATTCACCCCTCCACTTT.

The chain has TRBV15 and TRBJ2-5, with 9 bases aligning to TRBD1. The CDR3 is made up of 16 amino acids. The germline CDR1 and CDR2 sequences are LNHNV and YYDKDF (reference sequence). V lost 5 bases and J lost 1; bases outside the gene matches: 8. The CDR3 is CATSGRTGAVQETQYF. CDR3 DNA: TGTGCCACCAGCGGAAGGACAGGGGCCGTCCAAGAGACCCAGTACTTC.

This clonotype was detected ten times or more. The chain joins TRBV20-1 to TRBJ1-6, with D hard to call. V lost 1 base and J 7 bases, leaving 14 bases between the germline ends. From germline, CDR1 is DFQATT and CDR2 SNEGSKA (reference sequence). CDR3 length: 15 residues. Written as DNA, the CDR3 is TGCAGTGCTAGAGTTTTCTATCAGGAGAATTCACCCCTCCACTTT. Translated: CSARVFYQENSPLHF.

This chain connects TRBV7-9 to TRBJ2-2; D is possibly TRBD2 (5 bases). The germline V gene has CDR1 SEHNR and CDR2 FQNEAQ (reference sequence). There are 15 residues in the CDR3. Trimming stripped 3 bases from V and 0 bases from J, with 8 bases between. The CDR3 DNA is TGTGCCAGCAGCTTTCGGACTCCGAACACCGGGGAGCTGTTTTTT. It yields the protein CASSFRTPNTGELFF.